This TCR beta chain came from a study of blood T cell repertoires in COVID-19. Assay: immunoSEQ multiplex PCR; the TCRdb copy retains only in-frame clones and omits some. The sample carries 250,000 to 350,000 clones, 75% to 95% recorded once. This CDR3 region has 14 residues. Germline V gives CDR1 GTSNPN, CDR2 SVGIG (reference sequence). Trimming took 4 bases from V and 5 from J; bases not matched to a gene: 8. The material sequenced was PBMCs or T cells enriched from blood (not recorded which). The sequence was collected from a woman aged 25 to 45 who had recovered from COVID-19. This sequence joins TRBV30 and TRBJ2-7; 10 bases are a match to TRBD2. The CDR3: CAWTQAGGFNEQYF. In DNA, the CDR3 is TGTGCCTGGACTCAAGCGGGGGGGTTCAACGAGCAGTACTTC.